The 13 T cell receptor beta chains below come from one sample, sequenced in a study of cytomegalovirus exposure and HLA in healthy donors. A multiplex PCR was run with 60 Vbeta primers and 13 Jbeta primers. Measured with immunoSEQ multiplex PCR; TCRdb has only the in-frame clones, and not every one. This sample has some 150,000 clones, with roughly 73% found just once. The sequencing input was PBMCs. The receptors originated from a man in his forties or fifties in good health and CMV-seronegative.

The V call is TRBV7-3, the J call TRBJ2-1, with D possibly being TRBD2 (5 bases). Germline CDR1 reads SGHTA; CDR2 reads FQGTGA. Deletions cut 3 bases from V and 6 bases from J, with 15 bases between. This CDR3 has 15 amino acids. CDR3 nucleotides: TGTGCCAGCAGCTTGTACCCCACTAGTTTCAATGAGCAGTTCTTC. Encoded protein: CASSLYPTSFNEQFF.

This clone showed up just a few times. This rearrangement joins TRBV18 to TRBJ1-2, with D maybe TRBD1 (5 bases). The germline gives CDR1 KGHSH, CDR2 LQKENI. The CDR3 has 11 amino acids. Trimming removed 4 bases from V and 7 bases from J, with 7 bases in between. The CDR3 bases are TGTGCCAGCTCACTTGACAGTGGCTACACCTTC. The encoded protein is CASSLDSGYTF. The full variable domain, with the rest looked up from reference TRBV18 and TRBJ1-2, is NAGVMQNPRHLVRRRGQEARLRCSPMKGHSHVYWYRQLPEEGLKFMVYLQKENIIDESGMPKERFSAEFPKEGPSILRIQQVVRGDSAAYFCASSLDSGYTFGSGTRLTVV.

This clone turned up a few times. The V call is TRBV5-1, the J call TRBJ1-5; a weak D match, TRBD1 (5 bases). The germline V gene encodes CDR1 SGHRS and CDR2 YFSETQ. CDR3 length: 15 amino acids. V was shortened by 0 bases and J by 4 bases, with 11 bases between the two germline ends. This CDR3 reads CASSLVSGGNQPQHF. CDR3 DNA sequence: TGCGCCAGCAGCTTGGTTTCGGGGGGGAATCAGCCCCAGCATTTT.

The chain carries TRBV9 and TRBJ1-3; 7 nucleotides match TRBD1. Germline values: CDR1 SGDLS, CDR2 YYNGEE. This CDR3 has 17 residues. V lost 2 bases, J lost 2 bases, and 10 bases stayed unmatched. The CDR3 loop is CASSVRGDSGTGNTIYF. The CDR3 DNA follows: TGTGCCAGCAGCGTCAGGGGGGACAGCGGTACTGGAAACACCATATATTTT.

The chain uses TRBV30 and TRBJ1-6; tentative D call: TRBD1 (5 bases). In germline, CDR1 is GTSNPN, CDR2 SVGIG (reference sequence). V was clipped by 2 bases and J by 10 bases, with 15 bases between them. This CDR3 region has 14 residues. CDR3 nucleotides: TGTGCCTGGAGTAGTTGGAGGGGCAGGTCACCCCTCCACTTT. Residues: CAWSSWRGRSPLHF.

Regarding this clone: A read error may produce the germline difference seen at one junction end. The chain links TRBV19 to TRBJ1-5; D not resolved. Germline-derived CDR1 and CDR2 are LNHDA and SQIVND (reference sequence). CDR3 length: 14 amino acids. In DNA form, the CDR3 reads TGTGCCAGTAGTATTTCGTGGAGCAATCAGCCCCGGCATTTT. Residues: CASSISWSNQPRHF.

This clone was found a few times. This chain uses TRBV4-3 with TRBJ1-4, with D perhaps matching TRBD1 (6 bases). V shed 1 base and J shed 4 bases, with 10 bases lying between them. Per the germline V gene, CDR1 is LGHNA and CDR2 is YSLEER. The CDR3 is 15 residues long. CDR3 nucleotides: TGCGCCAGCAGCCAAGTCGCCAGGGGTAATGAAAAACTGTTTTTT. Its protein is CASSQVARGNEKLFF.

CDR3 bases: TGCGCCAGCAGCCACGGGGGACAGGGTCGGAGTGAGCAGTTCTTC. It codes for CASSHGGQGRSEQFF. The chain couples TRBV5-1 to TRBJ2-1, with 9 bases fitting TRBD1. The CDR3 has 15 amino acids. The germline CDR1 and CDR2 sequences are SGHRS and YFSETQ. The V and J ends lost 4 bases and 9 bases, in that order; junction bases with no gene match: 11.

The J gene is TRBJ2-1, the V gene TRBV10-3; 10 nucleotides match TRBD1. Germline V CDR1 and CDR2: ENHRY, SYGVKD. CDR3 length: 18 amino acids. V dropped 0 bases and J dropped 1; count of bases not matched to a gene: 6. Here the CDR3 DNA reads TGTGCCATCAGTGAGTCCGGGACAGGGGTCCTTTCCTACAATGAGCAGTTCTTC. Its translation: CAISESGTGVLSYNEQFF.

The V and J genes are TRBV9 and TRBJ2-7, with D perhaps matching TRBD1 (6 bases). The germline gives CDR1 SGDLS, CDR2 YYNGEE. The CDR3 is made up of 16 amino acids. Trimming took off 4 bases at V and 0 bases at J, with 17 bases between the two ends. The CDR3 DNA follows: TGTGCCAGCAGCCCCCGGGTGGGGGCTATCTCCTACGAGCAGTACTTC. It translates to CASSPRVGAISYEQYF. The variable domain in full, completed from reference TRBV9 and TRBJ2-7, reads DSGVTQTPKHLITATGQRVTLRCSPRSGDLSVYWYQQSLDQGLQFLIQYYNGEERAKGNILERFSAQQFPDLHSELNLSSLELGDSALYFCASSPRVGAISYEQYFGPGTRLTVT.

The chain recombines TRBV1 with TRBJ1-2. TRBV1 counts as a pseudogene. The CDR3 runs to 14 residues. CDR3: CTSSQDPGRGGYTF. The CDR3 DNA reads TGCACCAGCAGCCAAGATCCGGGGAGAGGTGGCTACACCTTC.

The genes are TRBV7-9 and TRBJ1-4; D gene uncertain. V lost 3 bases and J lost 4, with 9 bases in between. Germline V gene data show CDR1 as SEHNR and CDR2 as FQNEAQ (reference sequence). This CDR3 region has 14 residues. CDR3 in DNA: TGTGCCAGCAGCTTGGGCAGTGTTAATGAAAAACTGTTTTTT. It specifies CASSLGSVNEKLFF.

The rearrangement links TRBV5-4 to TRBJ2-6; 9 nucleotides match TRBD1. Germline CDR1 reads SGHNT; CDR2 reads YYREEE (reference sequence). V shed 4 bases and J 2 bases; nucleotides not matched to a gene: 10. The CDR3 runs 18 residues. In DNA, the CDR3 is TGTGCCAGCAGCACTGGGGGACAGGGAATGACTGGGGCCAACGTCCTGACTTTC. It yields the protein CASSTGGQGMTGANVLTF.